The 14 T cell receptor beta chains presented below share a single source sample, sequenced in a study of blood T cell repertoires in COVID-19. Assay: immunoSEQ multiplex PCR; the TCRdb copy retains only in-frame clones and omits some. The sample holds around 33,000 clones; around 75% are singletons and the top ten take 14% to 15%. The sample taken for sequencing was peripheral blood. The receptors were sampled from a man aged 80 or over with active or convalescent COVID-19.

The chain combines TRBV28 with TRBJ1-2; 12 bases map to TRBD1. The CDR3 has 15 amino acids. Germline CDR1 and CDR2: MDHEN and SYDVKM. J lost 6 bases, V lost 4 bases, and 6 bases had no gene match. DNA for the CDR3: TGTGCCAGCAGTTCGGGACAGGGGGCATACCATGGCTACACCTTC. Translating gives CASSSGQGAYHGYTF.

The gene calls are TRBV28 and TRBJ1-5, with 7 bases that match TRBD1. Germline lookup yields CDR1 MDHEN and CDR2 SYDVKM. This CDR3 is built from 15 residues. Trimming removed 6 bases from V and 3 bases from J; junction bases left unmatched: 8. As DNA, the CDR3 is TGTGCCAGCAGAAACACAGGGGTTACCAATCAGCCCCAGCATTTT. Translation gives CASRNTGVTNQPQHF. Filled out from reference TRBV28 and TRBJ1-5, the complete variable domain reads DVKVTQSSRYLVKRTGEKVFLECVQDMDHENMFWYRQDPGLGLRLIYFSYDVKMKEKGDIPEGYSVSREKKERFSLILESASTNQTSMYLCASRNTGVTNQPQHFGDGTRLSIL.

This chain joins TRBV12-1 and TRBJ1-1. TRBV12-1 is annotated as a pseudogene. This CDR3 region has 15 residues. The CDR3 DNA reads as TGTGCCAGCAGCTTTGTGGGGGGGATGAACACTGAAGCTTTCTTT. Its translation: CASSFVGGMNTEAFF.

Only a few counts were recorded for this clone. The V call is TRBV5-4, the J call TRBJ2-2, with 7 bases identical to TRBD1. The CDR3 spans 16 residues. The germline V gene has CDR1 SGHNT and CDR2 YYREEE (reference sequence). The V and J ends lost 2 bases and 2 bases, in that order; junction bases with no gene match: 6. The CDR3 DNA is TGTGCCAGCAGCTTAAGGGGGCGGCTTAACACCGGGGAGCTGTTTTTT. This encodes CASSLRGRLNTGELFF.

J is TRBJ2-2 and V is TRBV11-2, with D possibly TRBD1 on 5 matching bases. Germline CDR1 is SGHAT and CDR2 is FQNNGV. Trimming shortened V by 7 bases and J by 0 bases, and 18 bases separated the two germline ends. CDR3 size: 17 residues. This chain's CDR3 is CASTRQPLSANTGELFF. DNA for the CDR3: TGTGCCAGCACTAGACAGCCTCTTTCCGCGAACACCGGGGAGCTGTTTTTT.

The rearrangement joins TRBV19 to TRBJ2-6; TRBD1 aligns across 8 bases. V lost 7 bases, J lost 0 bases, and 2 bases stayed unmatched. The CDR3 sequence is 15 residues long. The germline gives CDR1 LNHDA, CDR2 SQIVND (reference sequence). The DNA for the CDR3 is TGTGCCAGTAAGACAGGGGCCTCTGGGGCCAACGTCCTGACTTTC. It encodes CASKTGASGANVLTF.

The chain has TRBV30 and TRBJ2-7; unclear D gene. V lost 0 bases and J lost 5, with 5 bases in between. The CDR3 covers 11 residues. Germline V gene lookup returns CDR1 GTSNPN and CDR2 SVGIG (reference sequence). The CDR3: CAWSVLHEQYF. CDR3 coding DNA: TGTGCCTGGAGTGTACTACACGAGCAGTACTTC. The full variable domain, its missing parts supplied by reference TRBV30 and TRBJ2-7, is SQTIHQWPATLVQPVGSPLSLECTVEGTSNPNLYWYRQAAGRGLQLLFYSVGIGQISSEVPQNLSASRPQDRQFILSSKKLLLSDSGFYLCAWSVLHEQYFGPGTRLTVT.

The CDR3 loop is CASRRDRDVDSNQPQHF. CDR3 coding DNA: TGTGCCAGCAGGCGAGACAGGGACGTTGATAGCAATCAGCCCCAGCATTTT. The chain joins TRBV2 to TRBJ1-5; 7 bases agree with TRBD1. The CDR3 spans 17 residues. Germline loops: CDR1 SNHLY, CDR2 FYNNEI. V lost 6 bases, J lost 0 bases, and 11 bases stayed unmatched. The full variable domain, in which reference TRBV2 and TRBJ1-5 provide the parts outside the CDR3, is EPEVTQTPSHQVTQMGQEVILRCVPISNHLYFYWYRQILGQKVEFLVSFYNNEISEKSEIFDDQFSVERPDGSNFTLKIRSTKLEDSAMYFCASRRDRDVDSNQPQHFGDGTRLSIL.

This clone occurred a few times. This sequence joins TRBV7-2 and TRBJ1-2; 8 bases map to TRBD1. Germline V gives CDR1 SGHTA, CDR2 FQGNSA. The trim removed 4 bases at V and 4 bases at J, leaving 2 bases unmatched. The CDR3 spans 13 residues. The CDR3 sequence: CASSSGQGYGYTF. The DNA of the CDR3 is TGTGCCAGCAGCTCCGGACAGGGCTATGGCTACACCTTC.

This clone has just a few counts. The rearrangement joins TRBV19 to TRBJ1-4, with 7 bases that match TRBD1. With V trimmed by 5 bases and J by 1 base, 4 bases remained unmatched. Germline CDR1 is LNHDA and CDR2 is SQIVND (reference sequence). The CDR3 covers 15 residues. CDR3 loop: CASSPNRGTNEKLFF. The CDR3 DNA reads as TGTGCCAGTAGTCCCAACAGGGGAACTAATGAAAAACTGTTTTTT.

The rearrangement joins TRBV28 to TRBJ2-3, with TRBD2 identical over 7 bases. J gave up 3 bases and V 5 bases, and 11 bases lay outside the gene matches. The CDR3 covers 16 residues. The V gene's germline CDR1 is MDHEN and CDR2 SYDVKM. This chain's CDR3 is CASSQTPGGGTDTQYF. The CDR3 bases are TGTGCCAGCAGTCAAACTCCGGGGGGAGGGACAGATACGCAGTATTTT.

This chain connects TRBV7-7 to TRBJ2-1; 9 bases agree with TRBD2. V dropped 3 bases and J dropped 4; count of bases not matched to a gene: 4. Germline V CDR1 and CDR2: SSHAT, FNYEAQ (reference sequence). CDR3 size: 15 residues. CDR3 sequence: CASSLSSGIYNEQFF. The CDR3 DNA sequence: TGTGCCAGCAGCTTGTCTAGCGGGATATACAATGAGCAGTTCTTC.

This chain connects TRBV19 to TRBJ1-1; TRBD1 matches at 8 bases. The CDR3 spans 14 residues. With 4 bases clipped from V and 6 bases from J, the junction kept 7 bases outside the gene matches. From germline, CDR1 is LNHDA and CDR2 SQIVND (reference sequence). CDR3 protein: CASSTQGVYSEAFF. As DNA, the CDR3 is TGTGCCAGTAGTACACAGGGGGTTTATTCTGAAGCTTTCTTT.

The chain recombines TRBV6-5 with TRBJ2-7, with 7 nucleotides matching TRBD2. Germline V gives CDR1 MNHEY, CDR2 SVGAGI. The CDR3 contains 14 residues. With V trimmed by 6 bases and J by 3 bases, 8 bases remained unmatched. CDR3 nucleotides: TGTGCCAGCAGGGGGGGGAGGCCCCTCTACGAGCAGTACTTC. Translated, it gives CASRGGRPLYEQYF.